One and the same sample provided the 22 T cell receptor beta chains below, sequenced in a study of vaccination and CD4 T cells after COVID-19. Treatment: roughly ten-day PBMC culture with coronavirus spike peptide pools or control peptides (ViraFEST assay). Their cognate antigens are unknown. Researchers used the Oncomine TCR Beta short-read assay to sequence DNA from cultured CD4+ T cells. TCRdb reprocessed the PCR reads with MiXCR, giving one entry per CDR3 protein. The sample carries fewer than 13,000 distinct CDR3 sequences, about 60% recorded once. The sequencing input was CD4+ T cells from blood, cultured in vitro. Source of these receptors: a human donor who had recovered from COVID-19.

The chain carries TRBV6-2 or TRBV6-3 and TRBJ1-5, with a possible D match to TRBD1 (6 bases). Germline CDR1 reads MNHEY; CDR2 reads SVGEGT. V was clipped by 2 bases and J by 0 bases, with 14 bases between them. The length of the CDR3 is 17 residues. The CDR3 DNA follows: TGTGCCAGCAGTTACACCGGACAGCCGCATAGCAATCAGCCCCAGCATTTT. This codes for CASSYTGQPHSNQPQHF.

The chain employs TRBV5-1 and TRBJ1-2; TRBD1 aligns across 7 bases. After removal of 1 base from V and 8 bases from J, the junction contained 5 bases not matched to a gene. This CDR3 is built from 13 residues. Per the germline V gene, CDR1 is SGHRS and CDR2 is YFSETQ. In DNA, the CDR3 is TGCGCCAGCAGCTTGACAGGGGCGCGAGGCTACACCTTC. This gives the protein CASSLTGARGYTF.

The chain employs TRBV12-3 or TRBV12-4 and TRBJ1-2, with 7 nucleotides matching TRBD1. The CDR3 consists of 15 residues. Trimming cost V 2 bases and J 8 bases; bases outside gene matches: 11. The CDR3 is CASSLWETGQEGYTF. The CDR3 region has the DNA TGTGCCAGCAGTTTATGGGAGACAGGGCAAGAGGGCTACACCTTC.

To note about this clonotype: Germline is not matched at one junction end, which may reflect a read error. This sequence joins TRBV2 and TRBJ1-2; tentatively, D is TRBD1 (5 bases). CDR3 length equals 14 residues. The germline gives CDR1 SNHLY, CDR2 FYNNEI. The CDR3 coding sequence is TGTGCCTGCAGTGAAAGGGACCGGTTCTATGGCTACACCTTC. It translates to CACSERDRFYGYTF.

This sequence joins TRBV11-2 and TRBJ2-3; the D is unclear. This CDR3 region has 13 residues. The V end lost 4 bases, the J end lost 2 bases, and 7 bases lay between the germline ends. Germline V gene sequence: CDR1 SGHAT, CDR2 FQNNGV. The CDR3 spells CASSSSTTDTQYF. CDR3 coding DNA: TGTGCCAGCAGCTCCTCTACCACAGATACGCAGTATTTT.

The V gene is TRBV6-1, the J gene TRBJ1-2, with D hard to call. The CDR3 totals 15 residues. The ends were cut back, 5 bases at V and 3 bases at J, with 16 bases in the middle. Per germline, CDR1 MNHNS and CDR2 SASEGT. CDR3 protein: CASSPLGEGYYGYTF. CDR3 DNA: TGTGCCAGCAGTCCCCTTGGAGAAGGGTACTATGGCTACACCTTC.

This chain uses TRBV11-2 with TRBJ1-4; D might be TRBD1 (6 bases). The CDR3 spans 15 residues. Looked up from germline, CDR1 is SGHAT and CDR2 is FQNNGV. V lost 1 base to trimming and J lost 4 bases, with 10 bases between them. The DNA for the CDR3 is TGTGCCAGCAGCTTAGGAACAGGGCGTAATGAAAAACTGTTTTTT. As protein: CASSLGTGRNEKLFF.

The chain joins TRBV9 to TRBJ1-1; D is unclear. Germline V CDR1 and CDR2: SGDLS, YYNGEE. The CDR3 contains 13 residues. The ends were cut back, 5 bases at V and 6 bases at J, with 14 bases in the middle. CDR3 in amino acids: CASRERKTPEAFF. CDR3 DNA sequence: TGTGCCAGCAGGGAGAGGAAGACCCCTGAAGCTTTCTTT. Based on the CDR3 plus reference TRBV9 and TRBJ1-1, the full variable domain is DSGVTQTPKHLITATGQRVTLRCSPRSGDLSVYWYQQSLDQGLQFLIQYYNGEERAKGNILERFSAQQFPDLHSELNLSSLELGDSALYFCASRERKTPEAFFGQGTRLTVV.

The chain combines TRBV7-2 with TRBJ1-6; a weak D match, TRBD1 (5 bases). V was clipped by 2 bases and J by 10 bases, with 9 bases between them. The CDR3 extends over 13 amino acids. Per germline, CDR1 SGHTA and CDR2 FQGNSA. Written as DNA, the CDR3 is TGTGCCAGCAGCTTATGGGACTCCTCACCCCTCCACTTT. Translation gives CASSLWDSSPLHF.

The gene calls are TRBV27 and TRBJ2-3, with 11 bases identical to TRBD2. CDR3 length equals 17 residues. Looked up from germline, CDR1 is MNHEY and CDR2 is SMNVEV (reference sequence). V lost 5 bases, J lost 0 bases, and 7 bases stayed unmatched. DNA of the CDR3: TGTGCCAGCAGTGTAGCTAGCGGGGGGACTAGCACAGATACGCAGTATTTT. Its protein product is CASSVASGGTSTDTQYF.

The CDR3 here is CASSESTGKYF. CDR3 bases: TGTGCCAGCAGTGAGTCGACAGGGAAGTACTTC. The chain employs TRBV2 and TRBJ2-7; 7 nucleotides line up with TRBD1. The CDR3 length is 11 residues. V shed 3 bases and J 11 bases; nucleotides not matched to a gene: 4. Germline lookup yields CDR1 SNHLY and CDR2 FYNNEI.

The V gene is TRBV6-1, the J gene TRBJ2-1; D not certain. This CDR3 contains 14 residues. Trimming shortened V by 1 base and J by 2 bases, and 6 bases separated the two germline ends. Germline CDR1 is MNHNS and CDR2 is SASEGT. The CDR3 DNA sequence: TGTGCCAGCAGTGAAGTAGGACCCTACAATGAGCAGTTCTTC. This sequence encodes CASSEVGPYNEQFF.

This clonotype was counted a few times. The chain links TRBV7-9 to TRBJ1-2; D perhaps matches TRBD1 (5 bases). In germline, CDR1 is SEHNR, CDR2 FQNEAQ (reference sequence). The V gene lost 5 bases and the J gene lost 5 bases, with 18 bases spanning the gap. The CDR3 spans 15 residues. Here the CDR3 reads CASSTEPGRKYGYTF. The CDR3 DNA sequence: TGTGCCAGCAGCACCGAGCCGGGACGGAAATATGGCTACACCTTC.

The chain joins TRBV28 to TRBJ2-7; the D gene could be TRBD1 or TRBD2 (5 bases each). In germline, CDR1 is MDHEN, CDR2 SYDVKM. The CDR3 has 17 residues. V was clipped by 5 bases and J by 2 bases, with 22 bases between them. CDR3 region: CASSPSWTGTPPYEQYF. As DNA, the CDR3 is TGTGCCAGCAGTCCTTCCTGGACGGGGACCCCACCCTACGAGCAGTACTTC.

This clonotype was observed a single time. The genes are TRBV12-3 or TRBV12-4 and TRBJ2-1; the match to TRBD2 covers 7 bases. V lost 4 bases and J lost 2; bases outside the gene matches: 5. This CDR3 is built from 15 residues. The CDR3 protein is CASSWSGATYNEQFF. In DNA form, the CDR3 reads TGTGCCAGCAGTTGGAGCGGGGCGACCTACAATGAGCAGTTCTTC.

The genes are TRBV10-2 and TRBJ1-2; D may be TRBD1 (5 bases). Trimming removed 4 bases at V and 8 bases at J, with 20 bases between. Germline V gene sequence: CDR1 WSHSY, CDR2 SAAADI. This CDR3 has 15 amino acids. CDR3 residues: CASSGFSITGGGYTF. CDR3 DNA: TGCGCCAGCAGTGGCTTCTCAATTACCGGGGGGGGCTACACCTTC.

This sequence joins TRBV10-3 and TRBJ2-1, with 8 bases aligning to TRBD2. The CDR3 is 15 residues long. Germline V lookup: CDR1 ENHRY, CDR2 SYGVKD. V was pared by 3 bases and J by 5 bases, with 6 bases of the junction left unmatched. The CDR3 nucleotides are TGTGCCATCAGTGACGGGGGGGCTGTGAACAATGAGCAGTTCTTC. It translates to CAISDGGAVNNEQFF.

The chain couples TRBV19 to TRBJ2-3; the D is unclear. This CDR3 spans 15 amino acids. V shed 7 bases and J shed 2 bases, with 16 bases lying between them. CDR1 is LNHDA, CDR2 SQIVND, per germline (reference sequence). The CDR3 region has the DNA TGTGCCAGTACGGCCCCGTATAGGAACACAGATACGCAGTATTTT. It specifies CASTAPYRNTDTQYF.

The rearrangement joins TRBV7-8 to TRBJ2-5, with D perhaps TRBD2 (6 bases). Germline loops: CDR1 SGHVS, CDR2 FQNEAQ. The CDR3 is 13 amino acids. The V and J ends lost 5 bases and 1 base respectively, with 8 bases between them. The CDR3 protein is CASSRDSQETQYF. As DNA, the CDR3 is TGTGCCAGCAGCCGGGACTCCCAAGAGACCCAGTACTTC.

This chain uses TRBV6-5 with TRBJ1-1, with D unclear. Germline V gene lookup returns CDR1 MNHEY and CDR2 SVGAGI. The CDR3 length is 18 residues. Between the trimmed V and J ends, which lost 2 bases and 4 bases, there was a span of 23 bases. The CDR3 DNA sequence: TGTGCCAGCAGTTACCGAATTTACGAGGGCCCGCGGGGCACTGAAGCTTTCTTT. It encodes CASSYRIYEGPRGTEAFF.

This clonotype was picked up a small number of times. The chain links TRBV6-1 to TRBJ1-6, with unresolved D. Per the germline V gene, CDR1 is MNHNS and CDR2 is SASEGT. This CDR3 is built from 16 residues. V was shortened by 6 bases and J by 0 bases, with 12 bases between the two germline ends. This CDR3 is CASSLDLRSYNSPLHF. The CDR3 nucleotides are TGTGCCAGCAGCCTAGACTTGCGCTCCTATAATTCACCCCTCCACTTT.

This clonotype is a singleton in its sample. The V gene is TRBV21-1, the J gene TRBJ1-3. TRBV21-1 is an annotated pseudogene. The CDR3 totals 16 residues. The CDR3 region has the DNA TGTGCCAGCAGCAACCTCAGGGAGGGGGCTGGAAACACCATATATTTT. It codes for CASSNLREGAGNTIYF.